This T cell receptor (beta chain) was recorded in a study of naive and memory T cell subsets. Both TRBC1 and TRBC2 were covered by a beta constant-region primer of two equimolar oligonucleotides. TCRdb called the UMI-ligation and nested PCR reads again in MiXCR, with one record for every CDR3 protein. The data hold roughly 31,000 distinct CDR3 sequences, with around 10% observed a single time. CDR3 size: 15 residues. Trimming removed 7 bases at V and 0 bases at J, with 10 bases between. Germline V CDR1 and CDR2: LNHDA, SQIVND (reference sequence). This clonotype turned up a few times. The genes are TRBV19 and TRBJ1-6; D remains ambiguous. This sequence was found in a human donor in good health. The sequenced material came from effector memory CD4+ T cells from blood. As to subset: effector memory, CD45RA- CD27-. DNA for the CDR3: TGTGCCAGTAAATACGATGGCTCCTATAATTCACCCCTCCACTTT. Translating gives CASKYDGSYNSPLHF.